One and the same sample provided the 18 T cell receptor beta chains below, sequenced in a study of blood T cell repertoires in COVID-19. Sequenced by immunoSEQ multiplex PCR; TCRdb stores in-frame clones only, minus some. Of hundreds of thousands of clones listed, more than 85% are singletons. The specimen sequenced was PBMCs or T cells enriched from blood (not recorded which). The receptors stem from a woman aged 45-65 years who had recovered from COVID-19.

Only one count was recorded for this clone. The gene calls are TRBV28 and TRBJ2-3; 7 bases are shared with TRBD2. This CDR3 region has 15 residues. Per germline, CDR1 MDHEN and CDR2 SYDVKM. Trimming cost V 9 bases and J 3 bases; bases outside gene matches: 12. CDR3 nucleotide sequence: TGTGCCAGTTGGGAGAGCGGGGCCACAACAGATACGCAGTATTTT. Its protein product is CASWESGATTDTQYF.

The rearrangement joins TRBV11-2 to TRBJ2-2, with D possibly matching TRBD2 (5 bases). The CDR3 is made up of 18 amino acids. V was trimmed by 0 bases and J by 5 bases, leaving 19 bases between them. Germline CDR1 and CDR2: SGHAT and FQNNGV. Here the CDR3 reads CASSLDPGIRERTGELFF. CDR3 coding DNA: TGTGCCAGCAGCTTAGATCCCGGGATTAGAGAGAGGACCGGGGAGCTGTTTTTT. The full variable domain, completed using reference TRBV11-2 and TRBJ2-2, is EAGVAQSPRYKIIEKRQSVAFWCNPISGHATLYWYQQILGQGPKLLIQFQNNGVVDDSQLPKDRFSAERLKGVDSTLKIQPAKLEDSAVYLCASSLDPGIRERTGELFFGEGSRLTVL.

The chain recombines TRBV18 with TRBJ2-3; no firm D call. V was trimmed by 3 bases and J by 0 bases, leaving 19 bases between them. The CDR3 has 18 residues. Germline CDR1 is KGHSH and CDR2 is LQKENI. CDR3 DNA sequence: TGTGCCAGCTCACCCTTTGTATCAGGTCCCCGCAGCACAGATACGCAGTATTTT. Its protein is CASSPFVSGPRSTDTQYF.

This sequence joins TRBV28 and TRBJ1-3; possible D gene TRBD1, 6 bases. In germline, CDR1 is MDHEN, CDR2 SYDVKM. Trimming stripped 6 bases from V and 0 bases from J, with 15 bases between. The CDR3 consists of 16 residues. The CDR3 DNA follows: TGTGCCAGCAGAGAGGGATCGACAGGCTCTGGAAACACCATATATTTT. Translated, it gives CASREGSTGSGNTIYF.

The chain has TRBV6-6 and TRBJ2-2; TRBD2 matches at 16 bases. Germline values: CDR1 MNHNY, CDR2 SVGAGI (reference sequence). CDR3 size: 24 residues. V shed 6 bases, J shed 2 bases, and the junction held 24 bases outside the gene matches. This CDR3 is CASSSPAPGLAGGLPLLNTGELFF. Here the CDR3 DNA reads TGTGCCAGCAGCTCTCCAGCGCCGGGACTAGCGGGAGGGCTCCCCTTACTAAACACCGGGGAGCTGTTTTTT.

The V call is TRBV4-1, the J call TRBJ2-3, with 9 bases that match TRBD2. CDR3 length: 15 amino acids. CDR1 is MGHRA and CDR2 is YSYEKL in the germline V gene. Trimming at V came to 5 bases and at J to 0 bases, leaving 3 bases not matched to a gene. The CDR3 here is CASSSSGTSTDTQYF. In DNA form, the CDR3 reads TGCGCCAGCAGCTCTAGCGGGACGAGCACAGATACGCAGTATTTT.

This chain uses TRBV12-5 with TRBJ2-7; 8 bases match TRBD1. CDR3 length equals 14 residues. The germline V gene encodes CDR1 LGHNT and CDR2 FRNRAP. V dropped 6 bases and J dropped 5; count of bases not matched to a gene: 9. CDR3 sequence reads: CASGQDRAWDEQYF. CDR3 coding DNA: TGTGCTAGTGGCCAGGACAGGGCTTGGGACGAGCAGTACTTC.

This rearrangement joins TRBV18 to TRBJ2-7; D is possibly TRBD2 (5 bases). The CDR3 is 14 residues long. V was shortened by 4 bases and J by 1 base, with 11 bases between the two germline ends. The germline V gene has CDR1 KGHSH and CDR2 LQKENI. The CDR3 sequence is CASSRWELSYEQYF. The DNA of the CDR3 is TGTGCCAGCTCACGGTGGGAGTTATCCTACGAGCAGTACTTC.

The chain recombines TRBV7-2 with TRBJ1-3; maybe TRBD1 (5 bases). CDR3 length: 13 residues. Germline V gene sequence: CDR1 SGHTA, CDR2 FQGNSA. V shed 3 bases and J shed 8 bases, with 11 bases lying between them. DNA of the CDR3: TGTGCCAGCAGCTTGGGCAGGGCCGACACCATATATTTT. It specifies CASSLGRADTIYF.

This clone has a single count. The CDR3 DNA follows: TGTGCCAGCAGTTACTCACCAGCGGGGGCTCAGGAGCAGTACTTC. It is translated as CASSYSPAGAQEQYF. The V gene is TRBV6-2 or TRBV6-3, the J gene TRBJ2-7, with 8 bases that match TRBD2. Losses at the gene ends were 0 bases for V and 7 bases for J; bases not matched to a gene: 8. Germline CDR1 and CDR2: MNHEY and SVGEGT. The CDR3 runs 15 residues.

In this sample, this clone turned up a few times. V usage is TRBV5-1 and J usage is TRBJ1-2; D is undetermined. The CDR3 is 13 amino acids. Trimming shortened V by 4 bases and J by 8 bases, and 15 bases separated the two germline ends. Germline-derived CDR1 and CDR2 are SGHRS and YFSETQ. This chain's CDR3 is CASSTGSSDGYTF. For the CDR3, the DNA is TGCGCCAGCAGCACCGGGAGCAGCGACGGCTACACCTTC.

CDR3 sequence: CAISESGQGETEAFF. CDR3 DNA sequence: TGTGCCATCAGTGAAAGTGGACAGGGAGAAACTGAAGCTTTCTTT. The chain employs TRBV10-3 and TRBJ1-1; 8 bases are a match to TRBD1. The CDR3 extends over 15 amino acids. Per the germline V gene, CDR1 is ENHRY and CDR2 is SYGVKD. The V and J ends lost 3 bases and 5 bases, in that order; junction bases with no gene match: 8.

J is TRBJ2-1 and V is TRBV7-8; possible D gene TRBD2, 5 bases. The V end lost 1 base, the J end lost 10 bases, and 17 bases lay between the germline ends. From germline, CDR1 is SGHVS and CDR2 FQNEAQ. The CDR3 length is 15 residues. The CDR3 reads CASSLEGPTPGEQFF. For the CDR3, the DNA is TGTGCCAGCAGCTTAGAGGGCCCTACCCCGGGGGAGCAGTTCTTC. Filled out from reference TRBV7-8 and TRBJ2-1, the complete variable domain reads GAGVSQSPRYKVAKRGQDVALRCDPISGHVSLFWYQQALGQGPEFLTYFQNEAQLDKSGLPSDRFFAERPEGSVSTLKIQRTQQEDSAVYLCASSLEGPTPGEQFFGPGTRLTVL.

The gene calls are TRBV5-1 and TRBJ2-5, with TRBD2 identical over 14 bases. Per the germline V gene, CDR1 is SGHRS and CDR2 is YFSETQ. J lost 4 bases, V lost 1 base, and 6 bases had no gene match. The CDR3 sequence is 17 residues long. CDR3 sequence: CASSLWGTSGSGETQYF. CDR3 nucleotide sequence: TGCGCCAGCAGCTTGTGGGGGACTAGCGGGAGCGGAGAGACCCAGTACTTC.

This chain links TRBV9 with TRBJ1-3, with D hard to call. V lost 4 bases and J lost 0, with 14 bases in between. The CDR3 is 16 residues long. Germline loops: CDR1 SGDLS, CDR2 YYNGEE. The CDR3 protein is CASSPRRGNSGNTIYF. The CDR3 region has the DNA TGTGCCAGCAGCCCAAGACGGGGAAACTCTGGAAACACCATATATTTT.

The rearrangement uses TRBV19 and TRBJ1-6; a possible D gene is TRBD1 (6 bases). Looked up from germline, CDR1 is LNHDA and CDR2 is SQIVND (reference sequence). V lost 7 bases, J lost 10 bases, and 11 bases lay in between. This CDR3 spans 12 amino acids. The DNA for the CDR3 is TGTGCCAGTAACCAGGGGAGATCACCCCTCCACTTT. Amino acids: CASNQGRSPLHF.

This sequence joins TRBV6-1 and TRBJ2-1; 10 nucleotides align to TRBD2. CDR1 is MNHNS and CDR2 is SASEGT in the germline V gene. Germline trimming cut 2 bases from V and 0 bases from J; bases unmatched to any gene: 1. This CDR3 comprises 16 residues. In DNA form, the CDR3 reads TGTGCCAGCAGTGAAATAGCGGGAGGCTCCTACAATGAGCAGTTCTTC. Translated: CASSEIAGGSYNEQFF.

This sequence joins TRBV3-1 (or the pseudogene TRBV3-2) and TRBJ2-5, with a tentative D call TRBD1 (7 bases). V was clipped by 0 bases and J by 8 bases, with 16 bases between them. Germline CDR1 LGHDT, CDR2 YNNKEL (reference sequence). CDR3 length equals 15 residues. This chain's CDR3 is CASSQEGGTVKTQYF. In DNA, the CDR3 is TGTGCCAGCAGCCAAGAGGGCGGGACAGTCAAAACCCAGTACTTC.